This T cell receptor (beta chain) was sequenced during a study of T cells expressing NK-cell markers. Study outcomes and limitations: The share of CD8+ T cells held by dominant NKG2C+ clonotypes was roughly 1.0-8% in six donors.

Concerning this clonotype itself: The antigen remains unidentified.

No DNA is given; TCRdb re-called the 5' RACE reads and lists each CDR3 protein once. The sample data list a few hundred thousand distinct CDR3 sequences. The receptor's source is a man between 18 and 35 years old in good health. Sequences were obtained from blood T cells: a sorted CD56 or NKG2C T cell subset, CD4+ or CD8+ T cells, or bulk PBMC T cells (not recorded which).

The CDR3 sequence is CAIMTGATGGAFF. The rearrangement joins TRBV10-3 to TRBJ1-1; the TCRdb call, TRBD1, lacks DNA for checking. From germline, CDR1 is ENHRY and CDR2 SYGVKD. CDR3 length equals 13 residues.